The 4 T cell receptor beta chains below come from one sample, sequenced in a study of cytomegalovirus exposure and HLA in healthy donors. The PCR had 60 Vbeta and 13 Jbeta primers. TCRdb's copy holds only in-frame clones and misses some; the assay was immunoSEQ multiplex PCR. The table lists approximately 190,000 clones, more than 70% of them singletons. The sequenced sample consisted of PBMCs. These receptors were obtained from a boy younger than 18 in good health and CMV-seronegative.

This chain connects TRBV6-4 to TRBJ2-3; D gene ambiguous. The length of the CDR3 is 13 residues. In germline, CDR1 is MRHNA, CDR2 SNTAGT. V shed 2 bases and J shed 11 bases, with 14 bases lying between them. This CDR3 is CASSDVVSSLQYF. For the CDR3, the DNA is TGTGCCAGCAGTGACGTCGTCAGTTCCCTGCAGTATTTT.

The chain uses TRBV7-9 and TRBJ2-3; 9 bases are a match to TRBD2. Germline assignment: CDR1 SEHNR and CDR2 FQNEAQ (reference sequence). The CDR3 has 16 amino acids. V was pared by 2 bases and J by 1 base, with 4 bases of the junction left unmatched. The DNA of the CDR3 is TGTGCCAGCAGCTTAATCCAGCGGGAGGGCACAGATACGCAGTATTTT. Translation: CASSLIQREGTDTQYF. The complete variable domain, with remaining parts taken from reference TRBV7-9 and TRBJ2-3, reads DTGVSQNPRHKITKRGQNVTFRCDPISEHNRLYWYRQTLGQGPEFLTYFQNEAQLEKSRLLSDRFSAERPKGSFSTLEIQRTEQGDSAMYLCASSLIQREGTDTQYFGPGTRLTVL.

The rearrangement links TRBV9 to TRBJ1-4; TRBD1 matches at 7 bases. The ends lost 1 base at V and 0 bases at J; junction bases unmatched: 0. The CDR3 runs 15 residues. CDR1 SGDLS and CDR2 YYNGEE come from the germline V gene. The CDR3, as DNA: TGTGCCAGCAGCGTACAGGGGGCAACTAATGAAAAACTGTTTTTT. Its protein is CASSVQGATNEKLFF.

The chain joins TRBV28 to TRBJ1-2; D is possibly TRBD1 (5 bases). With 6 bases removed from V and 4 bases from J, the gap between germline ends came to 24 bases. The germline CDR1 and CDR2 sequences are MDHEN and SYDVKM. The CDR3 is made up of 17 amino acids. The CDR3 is CASSPNLAGREPYGYTF. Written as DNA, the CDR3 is TGTGCCAGCAGCCCAAACCTTGCTGGCAGGGAACCCTATGGCTACACCTTC.